Below are 29 T cell receptor beta chains sequenced from a single sample in a study of T cell repertoires in cytomegalovirus infection. Via MiXCR, TCRdb re-called the reads, giving one row per CDR3 protein. This sample has about 450,000 distinct CDR3 sequences, with approximately 30% found just once. The sequencing sample was made of PBMCs. The origin of the receptors is a human donor in good health (CMV status not recorded). Some clones in this sample may be carry-over from other donors' samples.

This clonotype was detected ten times or more. The chain links TRBV7-2 to TRBJ2-7; 8 bases fit TRBD2. Germline CDR1 is SGHTA and CDR2 is FQGNSA. The length of the CDR3 is 15 residues. Losses at the gene ends were 4 bases for V and 2 bases for J; bases not matched to a gene: 7. CDR3 in amino acids: CASSSGTRSTYEQYF. CDR3 DNA sequence: TGTGCCAGCAGCTCTGGGACTAGGTCGACCTACGAGCAGTACTTC.

The chain links TRBV5-6 to TRBJ1-4, with D unclear. The CDR3 has 16 residues. CDR1 and CDR2 (germline): SGHDT, YYEEEE. Trimming shortened V by 1 base and J by 0 bases, and 10 bases separated the two germline ends. Here the CDR3 reads CASSLMTTTTNEKLFF. CDR3 coding DNA: TGTGCCAGCAGCTTGATGACGACAACAACTAATGAAAAACTGTTTTTT.

J is TRBJ2-7 and V is TRBV5-4; 7 positions agree with TRBD1. The CDR3 is made up of 18 amino acids. Trimming removed 4 bases from V and 4 bases from J; junction bases left unmatched: 20. Germline assignment: CDR1 SGHNT and CDR2 YYREEE (reference sequence). The CDR3 protein is CASSPETGWGEGLYEQYF. The CDR3, as DNA: TGTGCCAGCAGCCCCGAGACAGGGTGGGGAGAGGGGCTATACGAGCAGTACTTC.

This clonotype was counted only a few times. The V call is TRBV7-9, the J call TRBJ1-6; D not resolved. Trimming removed 1 base from V and 9 bases from J, with 10 bases in between. This CDR3 has 14 amino acids. The germline CDR1 and CDR2 sequences are SEHNR and FQNEAQ (reference sequence). The CDR3 loop is CASSLGPLGSPLHF. The CDR3 DNA sequence: TGTGCCAGCAGCTTAGGTCCTTTGGGTTCACCCCTCCACTTT.

This clonotype was counted between two and nine times. The chain recombines TRBV12-3 or TRBV12-4 with TRBJ2-6; tentatively, D is TRBD1 (5 bases). CDR3 length: 19 amino acids. V lost 0 bases, J lost 0 bases, and 15 bases lay in between. CDR3 in DNA: TGTGCCAGCAGTTTAGCGCTAGGGGAACGGAGCTCTGGGGCCAACGTCCTGACTTTC. It encodes CASSLALGERSSGANVLTF.

This chain joins TRBV6-5 and TRBJ2-1; 9 bases fit TRBD2. The CDR3 extends over 12 amino acids. The ends lost 5 bases at V and 11 bases at J; junction bases unmatched: 4. In germline, CDR1 is MNHEY, CDR2 SVGAGI. The CDR3, as DNA: TGTGCCAGCAGTCTAGCGGGGCAGAAGCAGTTCTTC. Its protein product is CASSLAGQKQFF.

This chain joins TRBV6-2 or TRBV6-3 and TRBJ1-2; no reliable D call. Germline V CDR1 and CDR2: MNHEY, SVGEGT. V lost 0 bases to trimming and J lost 1 base, with 18 bases between them. The CDR3 spans 18 residues. The CDR3: CASSYSFLDEDGNYGYTF. Written as DNA, the CDR3 is TGTGCCAGCAGTTACTCGTTCCTCGATGAAGATGGTAACTATGGCTACACCTTC.

This chain links TRBV5-6 with TRBJ2-7; 8 bases map to TRBD2. The germline V gene encodes CDR1 SGHDT and CDR2 YYEEEE. The ends lost 3 bases at V and 2 bases at J; junction bases unmatched: 7. The CDR3 sequence is 15 residues long. In DNA form, the CDR3 reads TGTGCCAGCAGCTCATTAGCGGGGAATCCCTACGAGCAGTACTTC. Its translation is CASSSLAGNPYEQYF.

The chain is built from TRBV20-1 and TRBJ1-4; 9 bases agree with TRBD1. The CDR3 is 16 residues long. V dropped 1 base and J dropped 11; count of bases not matched to a gene: 14. Germline V gene data show CDR1 as DFQATT and CDR2 as SNEGSKA (reference sequence). CDR3 sequence reads: CSARVSIGTGSRKLFF. The CDR3 DNA sequence: TGCAGTGCTAGAGTTTCGATAGGGACAGGGAGTCGGAAACTGTTTTTT.

The chain couples TRBV2 to TRBJ1-3; possibly TRBD1 for D (5 bases). The CDR3 extends over 14 amino acids. V lost 7 bases and J 0 bases, leaving 10 bases between the germline ends. Germline lookup yields CDR1 SNHLY and CDR2 FYNNEI. Here the CDR3 reads CASKRQGSGNTIYF. The CDR3 DNA follows: TGTGCCAGCAAGAGGCAGGGCTCTGGAAACACCATATATTTT.

The CDR3 reads CASSQGTGGREGYTF. The CDR3 nucleotides read TGTGCCAGCAGCCAGGGGACAGGGGGCCGAGAAGGCTACACCTTC. The rearrangement uses TRBV4-2 and TRBJ1-2, with 12 bases lining up with TRBD1. V shed 3 bases and J 8 bases; nucleotides not matched to a gene: 7. The CDR3 sequence is 15 residues long. Germline V gene sequence: CDR1 LGHNA, CDR2 YNFKEQ.

This clonotype has a handful of counts. This sequence joins TRBV20-1 and TRBJ2-3; no reliable D call. Germline V lookup: CDR1 DFQATT, CDR2 SNEGSKA (reference sequence). V was trimmed by 3 bases and J by 1 base, leaving 17 bases between them. The CDR3 is 16 amino acids. The CDR3 DNA reads TGCAGTGCTAGGGATACCACTAAGCTCCGCACAGATACGCAGTATTTT. It is translated as CSARDTTKLRTDTQYF.

A note on this clonotype: This may come from a read error, since a much larger clone is one base off. This rearrangement joins TRBV12-3 or TRBV12-4 to TRBJ1-6; no clear D. The CDR3 has 18 residues. V lost 3 bases to trimming and J lost 6 bases, with 21 bases between them. CDR3 coding DNA: TGTGCCAGCAGTTTGTTACGAGGGCTGGGGTCTCCTAATTCACCCCTCCACTTT. It specifies CASSLLRGLGSPNSPLHF.

Points on this clonotype: This may be a read error, as it is one base from a much larger clone. V gene TRBV7-8 combines with J gene TRBJ2-2; D unclear. CDR1 is SGHVS, CDR2 FQNEAQ, per germline. This CDR3 has 18 residues. Deletions cut 4 bases from V and 6 bases from J, with 24 bases between. CDR3 in amino acids: CASSSALNPSALPGELFF. The CDR3 nucleotides are TGTGCCAGCAGCTCAGCGCTAAACCCATCTGCGCTTCCCGGGGAGCTGTTTTTT.

This clonotype was seen many times. This chain joins TRBV11-2 and TRBJ2-3, with 9 nucleotides matching TRBD1. From germline, CDR1 is SGHAT and CDR2 FQNNGV. Trimming cost V 5 bases and J 1 base; bases outside gene matches: 7. This CDR3 has 16 amino acids. CDR3 sequence: CASSETGGAGTDTQYF. The CDR3 DNA sequence: TGTGCCAGCAGCGAAACAGGGGGCGCTGGCACAGATACGCAGTATTTT. Together with reference TRBV11-2 and TRBJ2-3, the CDR3 gives the full variable domain: EAGVAQSPRYKIIEKRQSVAFWCNPISGHATLYWYQQILGQGPKLLIQFQNNGVVDDSQLPKDRFSAERLKGVDSTLKIQPAKLEDSAVYLCASSETGGAGTDTQYFGPGTRLTVL.

This clonotype was observed a few times. The genes are TRBV7-6 and TRBJ2-2, with D possibly being TRBD1 (6 bases). V lost 5 bases and J lost 0, with 10 bases in between. The CDR3 is made up of 15 amino acids. Germline V gives CDR1 SGHVS, CDR2 FNYEAQ. CDR3 in amino acids: CASSARQANTGELFF. Here the CDR3 DNA reads TGTGCCAGCAGCGCGCGACAGGCGAACACCGGGGAGCTGTTTTTT.

This clonotype was detected only once. The conserved phenylalanine or tryptophan is not found at the CDR3 terminus, so this likely reflects a read error. The limits of the CDR3 on the DNA are not certain, so only TCRdb's listed CDR3 is given. This sequence joins TRBV11-2 and TRBJ2-3; TRBD2, the table's D call, lacks a check against the DNA. CDR1 is SGHAT, CDR2 FQNNGV, per germline. The CDR3 totals 17 residues, both ends included. This chain's CDR3 is CASRLLGKAGSQNTPYL.

DNA of the CDR3: TGTGCCAGCAGTTTACTGAAAAACTACAATGAGCAGTTCTTC. Its translation: CASSLLKNYNEQFF. V usage is TRBV28 and J usage is TRBJ2-1; D is ambiguous. V was shortened by 2 bases and J by 3 bases, with 8 bases between the two germline ends. CDR3 length: 14 residues. Germline V lookup: CDR1 MDHEN, CDR2 SYDVKM. Full variable domain (remainder filled in from reference TRBV28 and TRBJ2-1): DVKVTQSSRYLVKRTGEKVFLECVQDMDHENMFWYRQDPGLGLRLIYFSYDVKMKEKGDIPEGYSVSREKKERFSLILESASTNQTSMYLCASSLLKNYNEQFFGPGTRLTVL.

This clonotype was recorded only once. This sequence joins TRBV7-6 and TRBJ1-1, with D possibly TRBD1 on 5 matching bases. The CDR3 runs 16 residues. Germline CDR1 and CDR2: SGHVS and FNYEAQ. Trimming stripped 5 bases from V and 6 bases from J, with 22 bases between. The CDR3 coding sequence is TGTGCCAGCAGCACCCCAAACGCTGATGGGGCCCCTGAAGCTTTCTTT. Its translation is CASSTPNADGAPEAFF. Supplemented by reference TRBV7-6 and TRBJ1-1, the full variable domain reads GAGVSQSPRYKVTKRGQDVALRCDPISGHVSLYWYRQALGQGPEFLTYFNYEAQQDKSGLPNDRFSAERPEGSISTLTIQRTEQRDSAMYRCASSTPNADGAPEAFFGQGTRLTVV.

This clonotype was seen a few times. This chain joins TRBV5-1 and TRBJ2-1; 11 nucleotides match TRBD2. The CDR3 contains 15 residues. Unmatched junction bases numbered 8, after V lost 4 bases and J lost 8 bases. CDR1 and CDR2 (germline): SGHRS, YFSETQ. CDR3 protein: CASSGGTSGGDEQFF. The CDR3 bases are TGCGCCAGCAGCGGCGGGACTAGCGGAGGGGATGAGCAGTTCTTC.

The chain carries TRBV18 and TRBJ2-2; D unresolved. Trimming removed 2 bases at V and 0 bases at J, with 1 base between. The germline V gene encodes CDR1 KGHSH and CDR2 LQKENI. This CDR3 is 13 amino acids long. The CDR3 here is CASSPANTGELFF. DNA of the CDR3: TGTGCCAGCTCACCAGCGAACACCGGGGAGCTGTTTTTT.

The chain is built from TRBV19 and TRBJ1-2; D call uncertain. The CDR3 has 13 residues. Germline CDR1 LNHDA, CDR2 SQIVND (reference sequence). V lost 7 bases and J lost 4, with 13 bases in between. This CDR3 reads CASTTDWGYGYTF. The CDR3, as DNA: TGTGCCAGTACAACAGACTGGGGCTATGGCTACACCTTC.

This clonotype was seen a few times. The rearrangement links TRBV6-1 to TRBJ2-2; D is uncertain. The germline V gene has CDR1 MNHNS and CDR2 SASEGT. Trimming stripped 4 bases from V and 3 bases from J, with 12 bases between. The CDR3 is 15 amino acids. The CDR3 loop is CASSVLGWDTGELFF. DNA for the CDR3: TGTGCCAGCAGTGTGCTGGGTTGGGACACCGGGGAGCTGTTTTTT.

This rearrangement joins TRBV7-9 to TRBJ2-1, with D possibly matching TRBD1 (6 bases). Trimming cost V 5 bases and J 10 bases, with 12 bases left between them. Per germline, CDR1 SEHNR and CDR2 FQNEAQ (reference sequence). CDR3 size: 12 residues. DNA of the CDR3: TGTGCCAGCAGCCGGACAGCGTGGGAGCAGTTCTTC. Translation: CASSRTAWEQFF.

The table lists this clonotype with many counts. The chain uses TRBV14 and TRBJ1-6; D remains unclear. This CDR3 spans 15 amino acids. Between the trimmed V and J ends, which lost 5 bases and 3 bases, there was a span of 11 bases. Germline assignment: CDR1 SGHDN and CDR2 FVKESK. This chain's CDR3 is CASSSQHSYNSPLHF. CDR3 DNA sequence: TGTGCCAGCAGCTCACAGCACAGCTATAATTCACCCCTCCACTTT.

This clonotype was detected a few times. CDR3: CARLSGEGADTQYF. CDR3 coding DNA: TGTGCCAGACTCTCCGGCGAGGGGGCAGATACGCAGTATTTT. The rearrangement links TRBV2 to TRBJ2-3; possibly TRBD1 for D (6 bases). The CDR3 covers 14 residues. V was clipped by 9 bases and J by 4 bases, with 17 bases between them. Germline values: CDR1 SNHLY, CDR2 FYNNEI.

This clonotype was detected ten times or more. J is TRBJ1-1 and V is TRBV11-2; 7 nucleotides line up with TRBD1. J gave up 5 bases and V 3 bases, and 9 bases lay outside the gene matches. The CDR3 length is 15 residues. Germline CDR1 is SGHAT and CDR2 is FQNNGV. Written as DNA, the CDR3 is TGTGCCAGCAGCTTCACCCCAGGGGGGGGAACTGAAGCTTTCTTT. As protein: CASSFTPGGGTEAFF.

This clonotype was detected a few times. The V call is TRBV11-2, the J call TRBJ1-1; 9 nucleotides agree with TRBD1. CDR3 length: 15 amino acids. Looked up from germline, CDR1 is SGHAT and CDR2 is FQNNGV. V trimming: 4 bases; J trimming: 7 bases; junction bases outside the gene matches: 10. Here the CDR3 DNA reads TGTGCCAGCAGCTCCTCCGGGACAGGGCATAGTGAAGCTTTCTTT. Amino acids: CASSSSGTGHSEAFF.

This chain uses TRBV6-5 with TRBJ2-7; the match to TRBD1 covers 9 bases. The length of the CDR3 is 16 residues. Germline trimming cut 5 bases from V and 2 bases from J; bases unmatched to any gene: 10. The germline gives CDR1 MNHEY, CDR2 SVGAGI. CDR3 coding DNA: TGTGCCAGCAGTCCAGCCCCGGACAGGGGACCCTACGAGCAGTACTTC. It encodes CASSPAPDRGPYEQYF.